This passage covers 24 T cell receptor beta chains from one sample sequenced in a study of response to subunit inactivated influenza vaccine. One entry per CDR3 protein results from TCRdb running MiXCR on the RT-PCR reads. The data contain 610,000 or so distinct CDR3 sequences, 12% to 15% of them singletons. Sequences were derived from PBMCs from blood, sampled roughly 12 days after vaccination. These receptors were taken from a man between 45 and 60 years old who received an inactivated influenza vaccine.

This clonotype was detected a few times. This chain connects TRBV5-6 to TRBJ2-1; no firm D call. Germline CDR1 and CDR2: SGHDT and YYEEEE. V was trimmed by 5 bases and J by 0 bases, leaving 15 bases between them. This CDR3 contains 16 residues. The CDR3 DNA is TGTGCCAGCAGGGTTTACCTTCGGACCTCCTACAATGAGCAGTTCTTC. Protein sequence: CASRVYLRTSYNEQFF.

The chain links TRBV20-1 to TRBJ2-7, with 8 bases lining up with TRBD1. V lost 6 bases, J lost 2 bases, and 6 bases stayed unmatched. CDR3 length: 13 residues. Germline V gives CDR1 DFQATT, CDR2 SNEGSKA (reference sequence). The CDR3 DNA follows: TGCAGTGCCCCGGACAGGGTCGCCTACGAGCAGTACTTC. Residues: CSAPDRVAYEQYF.

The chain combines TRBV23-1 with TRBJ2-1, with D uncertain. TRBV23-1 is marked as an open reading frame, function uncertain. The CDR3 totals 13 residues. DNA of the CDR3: TGCGCTAGGCGGAGACGGTCCTACAATGAGCAGTTCTTC. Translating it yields CARRRRSYNEQFF.

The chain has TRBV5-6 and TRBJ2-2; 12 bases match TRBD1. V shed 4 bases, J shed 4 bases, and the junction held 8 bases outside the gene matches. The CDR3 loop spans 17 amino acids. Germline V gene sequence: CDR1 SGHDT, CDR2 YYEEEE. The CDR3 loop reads CASSHRDRGRGTGELFF. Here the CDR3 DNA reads TGTGCCAGCAGCCACCGGGACAGGGGGCGAGGCACCGGGGAGCTGTTTTTT.

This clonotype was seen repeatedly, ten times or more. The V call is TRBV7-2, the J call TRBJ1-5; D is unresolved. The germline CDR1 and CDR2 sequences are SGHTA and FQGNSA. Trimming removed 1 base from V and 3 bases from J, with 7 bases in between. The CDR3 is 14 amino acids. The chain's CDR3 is CASSLVRVNQPQHF. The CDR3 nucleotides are TGTGCCAGCAGCTTAGTGAGAGTCAATCAGCCCCAGCATTTT.

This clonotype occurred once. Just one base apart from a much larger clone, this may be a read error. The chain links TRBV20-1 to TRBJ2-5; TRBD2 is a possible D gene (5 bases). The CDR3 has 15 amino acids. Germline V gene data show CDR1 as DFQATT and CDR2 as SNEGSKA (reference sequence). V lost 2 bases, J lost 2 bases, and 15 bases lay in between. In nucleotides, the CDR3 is TGCAGTGCTAGACCAAGCAGAGGGTGGCAAGAGACCCAGTACTTC. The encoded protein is CSARPSRGWQETQYF.

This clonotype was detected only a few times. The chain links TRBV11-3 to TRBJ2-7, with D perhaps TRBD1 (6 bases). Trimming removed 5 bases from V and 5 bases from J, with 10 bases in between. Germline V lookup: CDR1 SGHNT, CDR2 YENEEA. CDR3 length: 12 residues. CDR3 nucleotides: TGTGCCAGCAGCCAACAGGGCGACGAGCAGTACTTC. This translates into CASSQQGDEQYF.

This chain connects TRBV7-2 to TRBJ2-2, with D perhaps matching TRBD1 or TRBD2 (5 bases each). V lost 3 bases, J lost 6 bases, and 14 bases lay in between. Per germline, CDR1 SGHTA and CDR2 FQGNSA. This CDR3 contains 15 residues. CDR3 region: CASSLGPRDAGELFF. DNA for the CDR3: TGTGCCAGCAGCTTGGGTCCCAGGGACGCCGGGGAGCTGTTTTTT. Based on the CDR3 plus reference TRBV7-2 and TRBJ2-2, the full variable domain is GAGVSQSPSNKVTEKGKDVELRCDPISGHTALYWYRQSLGQGLEFLIYFQGNSAPDKSGLPSDRFSAERTGGSVSTLTIQRTQQEDSAVYLCASSLGPRDAGELFFGEGSRLTVL.

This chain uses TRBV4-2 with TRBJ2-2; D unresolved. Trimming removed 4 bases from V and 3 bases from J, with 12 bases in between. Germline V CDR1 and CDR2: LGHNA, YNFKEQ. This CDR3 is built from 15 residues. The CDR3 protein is CASSRPTRDTGELFF. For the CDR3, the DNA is TGTGCCAGCAGCCGACCCACCCGGGACACCGGGGAGCTGTTTTTT.

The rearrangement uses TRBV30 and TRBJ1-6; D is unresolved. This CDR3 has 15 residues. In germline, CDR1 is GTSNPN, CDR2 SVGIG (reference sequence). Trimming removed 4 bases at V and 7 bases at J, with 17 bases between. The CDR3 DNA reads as TGTGCCTGGACCGGAGGTGTACGTTTCAATTCACCCCTCCACTTT. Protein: CAWTGGVRFNSPLHF.

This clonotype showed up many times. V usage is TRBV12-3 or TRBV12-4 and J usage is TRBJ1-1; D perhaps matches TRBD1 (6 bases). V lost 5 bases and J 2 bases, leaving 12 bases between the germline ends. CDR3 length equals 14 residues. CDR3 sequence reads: CASSIWTENTEAFF. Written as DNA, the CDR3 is TGTGCCAGCAGTATCTGGACAGAAAACACTGAAGCTTTCTTT.

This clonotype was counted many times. CDR3 in DNA: TGCAGTGCTAGAGATAGGGATGGGGAGACCCAGTACTTC. The encoded protein is CSARDRDGETQYF. The chain is built from TRBV20-1 and TRBJ2-5; D is unclear. This CDR3 is 13 amino acids long. Germline V gene lookup returns CDR1 DFQATT and CDR2 SNEGSKA (reference sequence). The V and J ends lost 0 bases and 5 bases respectively, with 10 bases between them.

The CDR3 nucleotides read TGCAGTGCTAGAGACCCCCGGGTACCCTCCTACGAGCAGTACTTC. Protein product: CSARDPRVPSYEQYF. V usage is TRBV20-1 and J usage is TRBJ2-7; D gene uncertain. Germline-derived CDR1 and CDR2 are DFQATT and SNEGSKA (reference sequence). Between the trimmed V and J ends, which lost 0 bases and 0 bases, there was a span of 12 bases. The CDR3 length is 15 residues.

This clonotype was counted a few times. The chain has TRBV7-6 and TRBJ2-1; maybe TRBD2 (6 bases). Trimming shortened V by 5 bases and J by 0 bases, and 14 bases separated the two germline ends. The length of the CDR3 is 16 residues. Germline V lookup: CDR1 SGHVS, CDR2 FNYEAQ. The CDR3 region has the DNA TGTGCCAGCAGCCATTTATTCGGGGGCTCCTACAATGAGCAGTTCTTC. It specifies CASSHLFGGSYNEQFF.

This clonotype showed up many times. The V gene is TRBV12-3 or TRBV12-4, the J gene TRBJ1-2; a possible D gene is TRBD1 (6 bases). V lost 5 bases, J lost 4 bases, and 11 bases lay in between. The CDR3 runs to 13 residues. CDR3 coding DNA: TGTGCCAGCAGTCCGACAGGTGGCTATGGCTACACCTTC. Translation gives CASSPTGGYGYTF.

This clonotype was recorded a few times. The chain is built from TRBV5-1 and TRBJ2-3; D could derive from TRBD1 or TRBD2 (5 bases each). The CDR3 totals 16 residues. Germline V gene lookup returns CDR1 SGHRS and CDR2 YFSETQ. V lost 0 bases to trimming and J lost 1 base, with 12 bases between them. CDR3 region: CASSLGGTTGTDTQYF. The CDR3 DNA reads TGCGCCAGCAGCTTGGGGGGGACCACTGGCACAGATACGCAGTATTTT.

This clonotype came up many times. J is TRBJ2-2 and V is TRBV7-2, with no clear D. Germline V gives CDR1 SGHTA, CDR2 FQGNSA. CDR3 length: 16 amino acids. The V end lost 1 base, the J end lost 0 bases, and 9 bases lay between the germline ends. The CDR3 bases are TGTGCCAGCAGCTTAGAGGTTAATACGAACACCGGGGAGCTGTTTTTT. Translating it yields CASSLEVNTNTGELFF.

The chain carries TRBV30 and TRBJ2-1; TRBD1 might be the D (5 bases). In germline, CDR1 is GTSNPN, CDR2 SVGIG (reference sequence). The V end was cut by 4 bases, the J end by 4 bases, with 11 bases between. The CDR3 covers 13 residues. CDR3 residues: CAWKRQWYNEQFF. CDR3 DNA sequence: TGTGCCTGGAAGAGACAGTGGTACAATGAGCAGTTCTTC.

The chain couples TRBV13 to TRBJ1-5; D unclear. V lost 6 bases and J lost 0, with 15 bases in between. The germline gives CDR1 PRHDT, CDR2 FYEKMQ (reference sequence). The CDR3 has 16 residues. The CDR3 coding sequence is TGTGCCAGCAGTCAACGTGGAGGGATTAGCAATCAGCCCCAGCATTTT. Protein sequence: CASSQRGGISNQPQHF.

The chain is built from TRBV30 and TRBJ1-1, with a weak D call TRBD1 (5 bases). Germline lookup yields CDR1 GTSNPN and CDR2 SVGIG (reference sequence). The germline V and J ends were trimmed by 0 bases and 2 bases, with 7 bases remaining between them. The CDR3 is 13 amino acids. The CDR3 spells CAWSVGGNTEAFF. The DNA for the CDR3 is TGTGCCTGGAGTGTCGGGGGAAACACTGAAGCTTTCTTT.

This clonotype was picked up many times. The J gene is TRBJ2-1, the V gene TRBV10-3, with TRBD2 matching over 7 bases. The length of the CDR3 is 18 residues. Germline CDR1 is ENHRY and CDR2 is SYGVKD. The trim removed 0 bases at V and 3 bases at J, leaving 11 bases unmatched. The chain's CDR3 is CAISESFGLADFYNEQFF. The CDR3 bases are TGTGCCATCAGTGAGTCTTTCGGGCTAGCGGATTTCTACAATGAGCAGTTCTTC.

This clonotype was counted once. The CDR3 here is CASSQLAGGLQETQYF. DNA of the CDR3: TGTGCCAGCAGCCAACTAGCGGGGGGGCTGCAAGAGACCCAGTACTTC. The gene calls are TRBV11-2 and TRBJ2-5; 13 bases align to TRBD2. The CDR3 runs 16 residues. The germline gives CDR1 SGHAT, CDR2 FQNNGV. J lost 2 bases, V lost 5 bases, and 5 bases had no gene match.

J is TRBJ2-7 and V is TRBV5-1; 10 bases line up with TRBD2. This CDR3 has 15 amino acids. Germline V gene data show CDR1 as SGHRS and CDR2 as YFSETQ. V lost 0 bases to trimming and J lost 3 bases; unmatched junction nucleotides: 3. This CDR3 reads CASSLARTSGYEQYF. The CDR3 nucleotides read TGCGCCAGCAGCTTGGCCCGGACTAGCGGCTACGAGCAGTACTTC.

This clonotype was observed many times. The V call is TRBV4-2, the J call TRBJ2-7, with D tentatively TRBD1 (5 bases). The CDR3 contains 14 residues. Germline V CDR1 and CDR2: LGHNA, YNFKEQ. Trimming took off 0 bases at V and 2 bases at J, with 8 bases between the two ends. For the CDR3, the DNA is TGTGCCAGCAGCCAAGATACAGGCCCCTACGAGCAGTACTTC. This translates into CASSQDTGPYEQYF.